The 32 T cell receptor beta chains below all came from one sample that was sequenced in a study of T cell repertoires in cytomegalovirus infection. Via MiXCR, TCRdb re-called the reads, giving one row per CDR3 protein. The sample contains hundreds of thousands of distinct CDR3 sequences, about 33% of which appear only once. Their target antigens are unknown. The specimen was cultured CD8+ T cells from PBMCs, collected from culture after CMV antigen stimulation. These TCRs come from a human donor in good health (CMV status not recorded). Some clones in this sample may be carry-over from other donors' samples.

In DNA form, the CDR3 reads TGTGCCAGCAAAAAGAGAGGCCCGAACACTGAAGCTTTCTTT. Amino acid sequence: CASKKRGPNTEAFF. This sequence joins TRBV6-2 or TRBV6-3 and TRBJ1-1; D is ambiguous. The V end was cut by 7 bases, the J end by 1 base, with 13 bases between. CDR1 is MNHEY, CDR2 SVGEGT, per germline. The CDR3 spans 14 residues.

In its sample, this clonotype was seen a few times. The chain employs TRBV7-6 and TRBJ2-1, with 13 bases identical to TRBD2. V dropped 2 bases and J dropped 3; count of bases not matched to a gene: 7. Germline V gene lookup returns CDR1 SGHVS and CDR2 FNYEAQ. The CDR3 totals 18 residues. This CDR3 is CASSLTTSGGLHYNEQFF. In nucleotides, the CDR3 is TGTGCCAGCAGCTTAACGACTAGCGGGGGGCTCCACTACAATGAGCAGTTCTTC.

V is TRBV9 and J is TRBJ2-3, with 11 bases that match TRBD1. V was pared by 4 bases and J by 4 bases, with 8 bases of the junction left unmatched. CDR3 length: 16 amino acids. Germline-derived CDR1 and CDR2 are SGDLS and YYNGEE. The CDR3 bases are TGTGCCAGCAGCCCAGGGGACAGGGGGATCGCAGATACGCAGTATTTT. This sequence encodes CASSPGDRGIADTQYF.

The rearrangement links TRBV10-3 to TRBJ2-7, with D possibly TRBD1 on 6 matching bases. Deletions cut 3 bases from V and 3 bases from J, with 18 bases between. There are 16 residues in the CDR3. Per germline, CDR1 ENHRY and CDR2 SYGVKD. CDR3 in DNA: TGTGCCATCAGTGATATGGGCGAAGGGGGTCTCTACGAGCAGTACTTC. Translated, it gives CAISDMGEGGLYEQYF.

This clonotype turned up a few times. The genes are TRBV12-5 and TRBJ2-5; TRBD1 matches at 8 bases. The CDR3 covers 15 residues. Germline CDR1 LGHNT, CDR2 FRNRAP. J gave up 5 bases and V 0 bases, and 5 bases lay outside the gene matches. CDR3 region: CASGLVGTGGETQYF. In DNA, the CDR3 is TGTGCTAGTGGTTTGGTCGGGACAGGAGGTGAGACCCAGTACTTC.

This clonotype was observed a handful of times. V usage is TRBV9 and J usage is TRBJ1-1, with a weak D call TRBD1 (6 bases). Germline CDR1 SGDLS, CDR2 YYNGEE. V dropped 3 bases and J dropped 4 bases, with 16 bases sitting between them. This CDR3 has 15 amino acids. DNA of the CDR3: TGTGCCAGCAGCGCAGCCGGGGGCGGCGGCACTGAAGCTTTCTTT. Translation gives CASSAAGGGGTEAFF. Complete variable domain (other parts from reference TRBV9 and TRBJ1-1): DSGVTQTPKHLITATGQRVTLRCSPRSGDLSVYWYQQSLDQGLQFLIQYYNGEERAKGNILERFSAQQFPDLHSELNLSSLELGDSALYFCASSAAGGGGTEAFFGQGTRLTVV.

This clonotype was counted a few times. The CDR3 sequence: CASRAQGGPYNEQFF. The CDR3 nucleotides are TGTGCCAGCAGAGCCCAGGGGGGGCCCTACAATGAGCAGTTCTTC. The chain carries TRBV7-9 and TRBJ2-1; D could derive from TRBD1 or TRBD2 (7 bases each). Germline V CDR1 and CDR2: SEHNR, FQNEAQ (reference sequence). This CDR3 has 15 amino acids. The ends were cut back, 6 bases at V and 2 bases at J, with 14 bases in the middle.

The rearrangement joins TRBV20-1 to TRBJ1-4; D is ambiguous. Germline assignment: CDR1 DFQATT and CDR2 SNEGSKA (reference sequence). V shed 0 bases and J shed 8 bases, with 31 bases lying between them. The CDR3 loop spans 20 amino acids. The CDR3 region is CSARDISGGPNGDLREKLFF. The DNA of the CDR3 is TGCAGTGCTAGAGATATCTCGGGAGGGCCCAACGGCGATCTCCGGGAAAAACTGTTTTTT.

This clonotype was seen a handful of times. The chain couples TRBV6-1 to TRBJ2-1, with 10 bases that match TRBD2. Germline assignment: CDR1 MNHNS and CDR2 SASEGT. This CDR3 is built from 19 residues. V was pared by 7 bases and J by 0 bases, with 15 bases of the junction left unmatched. CDR3 nucleotides: TGTGCCAGCACCTCCGGGACTAGCGCTTTTCCGAGCTCCTACAATGAGCAGTTCTTC. This codes for CASTSGTSAFPSSYNEQFF.

The chain carries TRBV12-5 and TRBJ2-7; 9 bases agree with TRBD1. Unmatched junction bases numbered 10, after V lost 3 bases and J lost 4 bases. The V gene's germline CDR1 is LGHNT and CDR2 FRNRAP. The CDR3 has 16 residues. This chain's CDR3 is CASGFVPGQGSYEQYF. The CDR3 DNA reads as TGTGCTAGTGGTTTTGTGCCGGGACAGGGTTCATACGAGCAGTACTTC.

This chain links TRBV19 with TRBJ1-2, with D possibly matching TRBD1 (6 bases). There are 15 residues in the CDR3. V was pared by 7 bases and J by 2 bases, with 17 bases between. Germline V gene sequence: CDR1 LNHDA, CDR2 SQIVND (reference sequence). The CDR3: CASKGEVDRNYGYTF. For the CDR3, the DNA is TGTGCCAGTAAAGGGGAAGTGGACAGAAACTATGGCTACACCTTC.

The V and J genes are TRBV5-1 and TRBJ1-1, with D perhaps matching TRBD1 (5 bases). Germline loops: CDR1 SGHRS, CDR2 YFSETQ. The CDR3 is 15 residues long. The V gene lost 0 bases and the J gene lost 1 base, with 10 bases spanning the gap. The CDR3 sequence is CASSLGTLENTEAFF. The CDR3 nucleotides read TGCGCCAGCAGCTTGGGGACATTAGAGAACACTGAAGCTTTCTTT.

The chain combines TRBV4-3 with TRBJ2-5, with D perhaps TRBD1 or TRBD2 (5 bases each). The CDR3 covers 15 residues. The V gene's germline CDR1 is LGHNA and CDR2 YSLEER. V was clipped by 4 bases and J by 1 base, with 13 bases between them. This CDR3 is CASSRTGASQETQYF. CDR3 DNA: TGCGCCAGCAGCCGGACCGGGGCCAGCCAAGAGACCCAGTACTTC.

This clonotype was detected a few times. One end of the junction is discordant with germline, which a read error may explain. The chain has TRBV27 and TRBJ1-1, with 7 bases that match TRBD1. The CDR3 has 15 amino acids. CDR1 and CDR2 (germline): MNHEY, SMNVEV (reference sequence). CDR3 nucleotide sequence: TGTGCCAGCAGTATATCCGGGACAGTGAACACTGAAGCTTTCTTT. Residues: CASSISGTVNTEAFF.

The rearrangement uses TRBV6-1 and TRBJ2-1; D remains unclear. Trimming left V 6 bases short and J 4 bases short, with 16 bases between. CDR1 MNHNS and CDR2 SASEGT come from the germline V gene. This CDR3 is built from 15 residues. In DNA, the CDR3 is TGTGCCAGCAGGCTCGGGCAGTCAGAATACAATGAGCAGTTCTTC. It specifies CASRLGQSEYNEQFF.

The sample holds many counts of this clonotype. The chain uses TRBV7-9 and TRBJ2-1; 7 nucleotides line up with TRBD1. Germline CDR1 and CDR2: SEHNR and FQNEAQ (reference sequence). The CDR3 runs to 17 residues. The ends lost 7 bases at V and 4 bases at J; junction bases unmatched: 16. The CDR3, as DNA: TGTGCCAGCAAGGGCGGTAGAGGGGGCAGGCAATACAATGAGCAGTTCTTC. Translated, it gives CASKGGRGGRQYNEQFF.

The chain recombines TRBV6-2 or TRBV6-3 with TRBJ1-1; 9 bases map to TRBD1. Trimming cost V 5 bases and J 3 bases; bases outside gene matches: 10. The germline V gene has CDR1 MNHEY and CDR2 SVGEGT. The CDR3 runs to 16 residues. The CDR3, as DNA: TGTGCCAGCAGTGGGGACAGGGTTCGGTTTTACACTGAAGCTTTCTTT. As protein: CASSGDRVRFYTEAFF.

This clonotype was found many times. The V and J genes are TRBV7-2 and TRBJ1-1; D might be TRBD1 (5 bases). CDR1 is SGHTA and CDR2 is FQGNSA in the germline V gene. There are 16 residues in the CDR3. With 5 bases removed from V and 2 bases from J, the gap between germline ends came to 18 bases. DNA for the CDR3: TGTGCCAGCAGCGTCCCCCAGGGTGTTAGCAACACTGAAGCTTTCTTT. This codes for CASSVPQGVSNTEAFF.

The genes are TRBV25-1 and TRBJ1-4; the D is unclear. This CDR3 comprises 10 residues. CDR1 is MGHDK and CDR2 is SYGVNS in the germline V gene. The V end lost 7 bases, the J end lost 8 bases, and 5 bases lay between the germline ends. DNA of the CDR3: TGTGCCAGCATGCGGGAAAAACTGTTTTTT. It encodes CASMREKLFF.

The table lists this clonotype with a few counts. J is TRBJ2-2 and V is TRBV6-2 or TRBV6-3; possible D gene TRBD2, 6 bases. V was clipped by 6 bases and J by 10 bases, with 9 bases between them. Germline CDR1 MNHEY, CDR2 SVGEGT. The CDR3 is 11 amino acids. The CDR3 spells CASRGGLELFF. CDR3 sequence (DNA): TGTGCCAGCAGGGGGGGTCTGGAGCTGTTTTTT.

This clonotype was seen more than once but under ten times. This sequence joins TRBV7-8 and TRBJ2-7, with 7 bases identical to TRBD1. V gave up 5 bases and J gave up 5 bases; unmatched junction bases: 12. The CDR3 is made up of 15 amino acids. Per the germline V gene, CDR1 is SGHVS and CDR2 is FQNEAQ. CDR3 residues: CASSANRGRIDEQYV. For the CDR3, the DNA is TGTGCCAGCAGCGCAAACAGGGGAAGGATCGACGAGCAGTACGTC.

The gene calls are TRBV6-1 and TRBJ1-1; TRBD1 matches at 7 bases. This CDR3 comprises 13 residues. Germline V lookup: CDR1 MNHNS, CDR2 SASEGT. The junction had 8 bases not matched to a gene; V was cut back by 8 bases and J by 5 bases. The CDR3 protein is CASRPTGLTEAFF. The DNA of the CDR3 is TGTGCCAGCCGTCCGACAGGGCTAACTGAAGCTTTCTTT.

This clonotype was found a few times. The chain joins TRBV7-2 to TRBJ1-2; perhaps TRBD1 as D (5 bases). The CDR3 totals 14 residues. Trimming took off 1 base at V and 4 bases at J, with 10 bases between the two ends. Germline V gene data show CDR1 as SGHTA and CDR2 as FQGNSA. CDR3 nucleotides: TGTGCCAGCAGCTTAGGGACACTACTCTATGGCTACACCTTC. It translates to CASSLGTLLYGYTF. Filled out from reference TRBV7-2 and TRBJ1-2, the complete variable domain reads GAGVSQSPSNKVTEKGKDVELRCDPISGHTALYWYRQSLGQGLEFLIYFQGNSAPDKSGLPSDRFSAERTGGSVSTLTIQRTQQEDSAVYLCASSLGTLLYGYTFGSGTRLTVV.

Turning to this clonotype: This could be a read error, since a much larger clone is one nucleotide away. J is TRBJ1-2 and V is TRBV7-2, with 9 bases identical to TRBD1. Per germline, CDR1 SGHTA and CDR2 FQGNSA. This CDR3 contains 18 residues. The DNA for the CDR3 is TGTGTCAGCAGCTTAGAGCGGGACAGGGCCCCTCTTGACTATGGCTACACCTTC. This sequence encodes CVSSLERDRAPLDYGYTF.

This clonotype showed up many times. This chain connects TRBV7-6 to TRBJ2-1, with 9 bases that match TRBD2. Per germline, CDR1 SGHVS and CDR2 FNYEAQ. The CDR3 has 18 residues. Losses at the gene ends were 6 bases for V and 1 base for J; bases not matched to a gene: 13. The CDR3: CASSASALAGPSYNEQFF. CDR3 DNA sequence: TGTGCCAGCAGTGCCTCGGCCCTAGCGGGGCCTTCCTACAATGAGCAGTTCTTC.

The chain combines TRBV6-6 with TRBJ2-7, with D perhaps TRBD2 (6 bases). Looked up from germline, CDR1 is MNHNY and CDR2 is SVGAGI (reference sequence). Trimming stripped 3 bases from V and 5 bases from J, with 11 bases between. The CDR3 loop spans 13 amino acids. CDR3 amino acids: CASSYGDLDEQYF. As DNA, the CDR3 is TGTGCCAGCAGTTATGGGGACTTGGACGAGCAGTACTTC.

The CDR3, as DNA: TGTGCCAGCAGCTGGCCAGGGGTGAACACTGAAGCTTTCTTT. It specifies CASSWPGVNTEAFF. The rearrangement links TRBV7-8 to TRBJ1-1; TRBD1 might be the D (6 bases). Trimming stripped 4 bases from V and 0 bases from J, with 9 bases between. The CDR3 is 14 residues long. Germline V gene lookup returns CDR1 SGHVS and CDR2 FQNEAQ.

To note about this clonotype: Since a much larger clone is just one base distant, this may be a read error. The J gene is TRBJ2-2, the V gene TRBV7-2; perhaps TRBD1 as D (6 bases). Per germline, CDR1 SGHTA and CDR2 FQGNSA. The CDR3 runs to 17 residues. This chain's CDR3 is CANSLGAGAFLTGELFF. CDR3 coding DNA: TGTGCCAACAGCTTAGGGGCAGGGGCCTTCCTCACCGGGGAGCTGTTTTTT.

This chain links TRBV7-9 with TRBJ1-5, with D possibly TRBD1 on 6 matching bases. The CDR3 contains 14 residues. With 5 bases removed from V and 9 bases from J, the gap between germline ends came to 17 bases. Germline V gene data show CDR1 as SEHNR and CDR2 as FQNEAQ (reference sequence). The CDR3 DNA sequence: TGTGCCAGCAGCGGGGTGGGGGAAGGGGGGCCCCAGCATTTT. Translation gives CASSGVGEGGPQHF.

The CDR3 DNA is TGCGCCAGCAGCCAAGACTCCACCGGTGAGCAGTTCTTC. Protein sequence: CASSQDSTGEQFF. This chain joins TRBV4-1 and TRBJ2-1; no reliable D call. Trimming cost V 0 bases and J 9 bases, with 9 bases left between them. This CDR3 has 13 amino acids. Germline V lookup: CDR1 MGHRA, CDR2 YSYEKL.

This clonotype was recorded at least ten times. The chain carries TRBV7-8 and TRBJ1-2; D is perhaps TRBD1 (5 bases). The germline gives CDR1 SGHVS, CDR2 FQNEAQ. The CDR3 loop spans 16 amino acids. The V end lost 6 bases, the J end lost 0 bases, and 17 bases lay between the germline ends. The DNA of the CDR3 is TGTGCCAGCAGTACTACGACAGACCTAGCTAACTATGGCTACACCTTC. Amino acid sequence: CASSTTTDLANYGYTF.

This clonotype was seen many times. V gene TRBV7-6 combines with J gene TRBJ1-6; perhaps TRBD1 as D (5 bases). Germline CDR1 SGHVS, CDR2 FNYEAQ. The CDR3 consists of 15 residues. V dropped 3 bases and J dropped 0 bases, with 6 bases sitting between them. The CDR3 sequence: CASSFDSSYNSPLHF. The CDR3 DNA is TGTGCCAGCAGCTTCGACAGCTCCTATAATTCACCCCTCCACTTT.